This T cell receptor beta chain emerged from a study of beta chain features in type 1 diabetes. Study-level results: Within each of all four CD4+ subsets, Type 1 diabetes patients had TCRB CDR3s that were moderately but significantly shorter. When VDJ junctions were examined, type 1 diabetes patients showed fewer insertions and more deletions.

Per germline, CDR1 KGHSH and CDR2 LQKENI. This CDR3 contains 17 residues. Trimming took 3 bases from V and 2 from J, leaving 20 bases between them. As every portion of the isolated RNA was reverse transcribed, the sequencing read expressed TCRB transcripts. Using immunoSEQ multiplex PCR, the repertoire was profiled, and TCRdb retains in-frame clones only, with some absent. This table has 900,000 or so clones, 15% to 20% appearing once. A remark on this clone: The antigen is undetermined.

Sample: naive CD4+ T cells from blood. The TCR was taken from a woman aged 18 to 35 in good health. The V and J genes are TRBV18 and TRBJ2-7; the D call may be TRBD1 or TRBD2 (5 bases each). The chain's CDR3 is CASSPGFAGTVPYEQYF. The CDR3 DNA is TGTGCCAGCTCACCTGGATTTGCAGGGACGGTCCCCTACGAGCAGTACTTC.